This T cell receptor (beta chain) was identified in a study of blood T cell repertoires in COVID-19. At the level of the study: The origin of the acute and convalescent COVID-19 samples was the United States, Italy and Spain. T cells, B-cell-depleted T cells, or PBMCs supplied cDNA or gDNA.

CDR1 MRHNA and CDR2 SNTAGT come from the germline V gene. J gave up 4 bases and V 0 bases, and 11 bases lay outside the gene matches. The CDR3 sequence is 17 residues long. Per the original data handling: From reference gene primer amplification, estimates of nucleated cell counts were derived. Profiled with immunoSEQ multiplex PCR; TCRdb holds only in-frame clones, not every one. The DNA was the basis for D and trimming; V, J and clone size are from that table. This table holds 120,000 or so clones, around nine tenths found once. Sequenced input: peripheral blood. The chain links TRBV6-4 to TRBJ1-2; 7 bases map to TRBD1. The receptor was isolated from a human donor in a cohort sampled during active COVID-19. The CDR3 is CASSDSAGAGGFYGYTF. As DNA, the CDR3 is TGTGCCAGCAGTGACTCGGCTGGGGCAGGGGGTTTCTATGGCTACACCTTC.